Listed below are T cell receptor beta chains from one sample, sequenced in a study of blood T cell repertoires in COVID-19. Sequenced by immunoSEQ multiplex PCR; TCRdb stores in-frame clones only, minus some. The table records about 200,000 clones, 88% of them present only once. Sequencing was performed on peripheral blood. Receptor source: a man between 18 and 29 years old with active or convalescent COVID-19. The CDR3 runs from the conserved cysteine through the conserved F or W. Fields, in order: V gene, CDR3 protein.

TRBV30	CAWSSGGNYGYTF
TRBV5-4	CASSLDPVNYEQYF
TRBV2	CASSEKKSGVTTSGANVLTF
TRBV27	CASPPRAWSSYNSPLHF
TRBV7-2	CASSLEQVTTDTQYF
TRBV19	CASSTRTGSGTEAFF
TRBV3-1/TRBV3-2	CASSPDRVKSDTQYF
TRBV11-3	CASSLARAGKGRNEQFF
TRBV3-1/TRBV3-2	CASSQAQHLYEQYF
TRBV19	CASSIVGSRRNEKLFF
TRBV7-3	CASSPNSGAGNTIYF